One sample yielded the 17 T cell receptor beta chains listed below, sequenced in a study of T cell responses to AZD1222 COVID-19 vaccine. Method: immunoSEQ multiplex PCR; TCRdb's copy keeps in-frame clones and lacks some. Here the sample spans under 150,000 clones, 80% to 90% being singletons. Sequenced here: peripheral blood, sampled on day 0 of AZD1222 vaccination. These TCRs come from an adult in good health.

The chain employs TRBV10-1 and TRBJ2-5; unclear D gene. This CDR3 comprises 15 residues. V was pared by 3 bases and J by 4 bases, with 15 bases between. Germline CDR1 reads WNHNN; CDR2 reads SYGVQD (reference sequence). The CDR3 protein is CASSDGLIATETQYF. In DNA, the CDR3 is TGCGCCAGCAGTGATGGGCTAATCGCCACAGAGACCCAGTACTTC.

The J gene is TRBJ2-1, the V gene TRBV7-9; D is ambiguous. V shed 5 bases and J shed 0 bases, with 11 bases lying between them. The CDR3 is 15 residues long. CDR1 is SEHNR, CDR2 FQNEAQ, per germline (reference sequence). The CDR3 bases are TGTGCCAGCAGCCTAACTACGAGCTCCTACAATGAGCAGTTCTTC. Protein: CASSLTTSSYNEQFF.

The chain joins TRBV6-5 to TRBJ2-1; D is possibly TRBD1 or TRBD2 (5 bases each). CDR1 and CDR2 (germline): MNHEY, SVGAGI. Trimming left V 2 bases short and J 1 base short, with 12 bases between. This CDR3 is built from 16 residues. DNA for the CDR3: TGTGCCAGCAGTTACGAGGGGTCCCTATCCTACAATGAGCAGTTCTTC. Its protein is CASSYEGSLSYNEQFF.

The rearrangement links TRBV24-1 to TRBJ2-2; D not resolved. Trimming stripped 4 bases from V and 4 bases from J, with 9 bases between. The CDR3 length is 14 residues. Germline V gene sequence: CDR1 KGHDR, CDR2 SFDVKD. The CDR3 nucleotides are TGTGCCACCAGTGAACCCCCGGGCACCGGGGAGCTGTTTTTT. Protein product: CATSEPPGTGELFF.

In this sample, this clone turned up a few times. The V call is TRBV6-5, the J call TRBJ2-2; possibly TRBD2 for D (5 bases). The CDR3 spans 14 residues. Deletions cut 7 bases from V and 3 bases from J, with 12 bases between. Germline CDR1 and CDR2: MNHEY and SVGAGI. The CDR3 region has the DNA TGTGCCAGCATCCCTGGACTGTACACCGGGGAGCTGTTTTTT. It codes for CASIPGLYTGELFF.

The chain combines TRBV18 with TRBJ2-3; D may be TRBD1 (5 bases). CDR1 and CDR2 (germline): KGHSH, LQKENI. V lost 0 bases and J 0 bases, leaving 7 bases between the germline ends. The length of the CDR3 is 15 residues. CDR3 coding DNA: TGTGCCAGCTCACCACCGACAGTGAGCACAGATACGCAGTATTTT. As protein: CASSPPTVSTDTQYF.

V gene TRBV25-1 combines with J gene TRBJ1-2, with a tentative D call TRBD1 (5 bases). This CDR3 spans 11 amino acids. Trimming removed 6 bases at V and 7 bases at J, with 9 bases between. Germline loops: CDR1 MGHDK, CDR2 SYGVNS. The CDR3 is CASREGVGYTF. The DNA for the CDR3 is TGTGCCAGCAGGGAAGGGGTTGGCTACACCTTC.

V is TRBV7-3 and J is TRBJ2-3; D is uncertain. Deletions cut 2 bases from V and 5 bases from J, with 5 bases between. Per germline, CDR1 SGHTA and CDR2 FQGTGA. This CDR3 has 12 residues. The CDR3 DNA follows: TGTGCCAGCAGCTTATATGAAGATACGCAGTATTTT. Its translation is CASSLYEDTQYF.

The chain uses TRBV18 and TRBJ2-3; weak D call: TRBD2 (5 bases). This CDR3 region has 15 residues. Looked up from germline, CDR1 is KGHSH and CDR2 is LQKENI. The V end was cut by 2 bases, the J end by 6 bases, with 15 bases between. CDR3 nucleotides: TGTGCCAGCTCACCAAATATAGCTCGGAGGGATACGCAGTATTTT. Translation gives CASSPNIARRDTQYF.

This chain uses TRBV7-9 with TRBJ1-1; no reliable D call. This CDR3 contains 13 residues. Germline CDR1 is SEHNR and CDR2 is FQNEAQ (reference sequence). The ends were cut back, 5 bases at V and 1 base at J, with 8 bases in the middle. DNA of the CDR3: TGTGCCAGCAGCCAGGACGAGAACACTGAAGCTTTCTTT. Encoded protein: CASSQDENTEAFF. Looking up the rest from reference TRBV7-9 and TRBJ1-1 gives the full variable domain: DTGVSQNPRHKITKRGQNVTFRCDPISEHNRLYWYRQTLGQGPEFLTYFQNEAQLEKSRLLSDRFSAERPKGSFSTLEIQRTEQGDSAMYLCASSQDENTEAFFGQGTRLTVV.

The chain recombines TRBV12-1 with TRBJ1-1. TRBV12-1 is shown as a pseudogene. This CDR3 has 12 amino acids. The chain's CDR3 is CASSPMDLRAFF. The CDR3 DNA reads as TGTGCCAGCAGCCCAATGGACCTCCGAGCTTTCTTT.

The chain joins TRBV6-5 to TRBJ1-1, with D possibly being TRBD1 (5 bases). CDR1 and CDR2 from the germline V gene are MNHEY and SVGAGI. The CDR3 extends over 14 amino acids. The ends were cut back, 7 bases at V and 1 base at J, with 13 bases in the middle. Here the CDR3 DNA reads TGTGCCAGCACCGTGGCAGACAGGAACACTGAAGCTTTCTTT. It is translated as CASTVADRNTEAFF.

The V gene is TRBV6-1, the J gene TRBJ1-3; D perhaps matches TRBD1 (5 bases). Germline assignment: CDR1 MNHNS and CDR2 SASEGT. Trimming shortened V by 3 bases and J by 4 bases, and 13 bases separated the two germline ends. The CDR3 runs 15 residues. The CDR3 loop reads CASSEGVINGNTIYF. Here the CDR3 DNA reads TGTGCCAGCAGTGAGGGGGTGATTAACGGAAACACCATATATTTT.

The J gene is TRBJ1-1, the V gene TRBV10-3; D perhaps matches TRBD1 (5 bases). V lost 0 bases and J 4 bases, leaving 12 bases between the germline ends. This CDR3 region has 15 residues. Germline CDR1 is ENHRY and CDR2 is SYGVKD. The CDR3 region has the DNA TGTGCCATCAGTGAGTCAGGGGAAGGGACCACTGAAGCTTTCTTT. Encoded protein: CAISESGEGTTEAFF.

CDR3 coding DNA: TGTGCCAGCAGCTTAGACAGGGCCGACTATGGCTACACCTTC. The encoded protein is CASSLDRADYGYTF. The chain uses TRBV7-8 and TRBJ1-2; weak D call: TRBD1 (6 bases). CDR3 size: 14 residues. Trimming stripped 1 base from V and 3 bases from J, with 9 bases between. CDR1 and CDR2 (germline): SGHVS, FQNEAQ. The full variable domain, completed using reference TRBV7-8 and TRBJ1-2, is GAGVSQSPRYKVAKRGQDVALRCDPISGHVSLFWYQQALGQGPEFLTYFQNEAQLDKSGLPSDRFFAERPEGSVSTLKIQRTQQEDSAVYLCASSLDRADYGYTFGSGTRLTVV.

The chain carries TRBV30 and TRBJ2-7; D is perhaps TRBD1 (5 bases). Germline V gene lookup returns CDR1 GTSNPN and CDR2 SVGIG (reference sequence). Deletions cut 2 bases from V and 2 bases from J, with 13 bases between. The length of the CDR3 is 14 residues. Written as DNA, the CDR3 is TGTGCCTGGAGTCCCCCAGGGTTTACCTACGAGCAGTACTTC. Amino acid sequence: CAWSPPGFTYEQYF.

The chain joins TRBV9 to TRBJ2-7, with 10 positions matching TRBD1. The V gene end was trimmed by 4 bases and the J gene end by 3 bases; junction bases not matched to a gene: 7. Germline values: CDR1 SGDLS, CDR2 YYNGEE. This CDR3 is 15 amino acids long. The CDR3 DNA is TGTGCCAGCAGCCCATCCGGGACAGGGGACTACGAGCAGTACTTC. As protein: CASSPSGTGDYEQYF. Based on the CDR3 plus reference TRBV9 and TRBJ2-7, the full variable domain is DSGVTQTPKHLITATGQRVTLRCSPRSGDLSVYWYQQSLDQGLQFLIQYYNGEERAKGNILERFSAQQFPDLHSELNLSSLELGDSALYFCASSPSGTGDYEQYFGPGTRLTVT.